A single sample gave rise to the 12 T cell receptor beta chains below, sequenced in a study of cytomegalovirus exposure and HLA in healthy donors. PCR was performed using 60 Vbeta and 13 Jbeta primers. Generated by immunoSEQ multiplex PCR, the TCRdb table keeps only in-frame clones and is missing some. The sample lists approximately 150,000 clones, around 80% seen once, with around 2.9% in the top ten. Sequenced input: PBMCs. These TCRs come from a female donor in good health and CMV-seronegative.

V usage is TRBV7-9 and J usage is TRBJ2-7; TRBD1 aligns across 7 bases. Germline V lookup: CDR1 SEHNR, CDR2 FQNEAQ (reference sequence). J was trimmed by 6 bases and V by 0 bases; bases with no gene match: 8. This CDR3 is 15 amino acids long. CDR3 in DNA: TGTGCCAGCAGCTTAGCGCAACAGGGGCTGGTCGAGCAGTACTTC. Residues: CASSLAQQGLVEQYF.

The V gene is TRBV28, the J gene TRBJ1-2, with D perhaps TRBD1 (5 bases). Germline V gene sequence: CDR1 MDHEN, CDR2 SYDVKM. V was trimmed by 3 bases and J by 5 bases, leaving 10 bases between them. This CDR3 contains 13 residues. The CDR3 DNA reads as TGTGCCAGCAGTTTGGCGGGGGTTTATGGCTACACCTTC. It is translated as CASSLAGVYGYTF.

The CDR3 DNA is TGTGCCAGCAGTTTTCATGACAGTTTACCTTATAGCAATCAGCCCCAGCATTTT. Amino acids: CASSFHDSLPYSNQPQHF. The chain carries TRBV27 and TRBJ1-5; tentatively, D is TRBD1 (5 bases). V dropped 3 bases and J dropped 0 bases, with 18 bases sitting between them. The V gene's germline CDR1 is MNHEY and CDR2 SMNVEV (reference sequence). The CDR3 has 18 residues.

V usage is TRBV12-5 and J usage is TRBJ1-2, with a tentative D call TRBD1 (6 bases). The CDR3 runs to 13 residues. Trimming shortened V by 7 bases and J by 4 bases, and 13 bases separated the two germline ends. Germline loops: CDR1 LGHNT, CDR2 FRNRAP. In DNA, the CDR3 is TGTGCTAGTGCCACAACAGGGACCTATGGCTACACCTTC. It yields the protein CASATTGTYGYTF.

The chain uses TRBV19 and TRBJ2-7; 7 bases are a match to TRBD1. Germline trimming cut 4 bases from V and 3 bases from J; bases unmatched to any gene: 6. From germline, CDR1 is LNHDA and CDR2 SQIVND (reference sequence). The length of the CDR3 is 14 residues. CDR3 nucleotides: TGTGCCAGTAGTACGACAGGGATAATCTACGAGCAGTACTTC. This gives the protein CASSTTGIIYEQYF.

V usage is TRBV5-1 and J usage is TRBJ2-1, with 10 bases that match TRBD2. The CDR3 length is 16 residues. Germline lookup yields CDR1 SGHRS and CDR2 YFSETQ. Trimming cost V 0 bases and J 5 bases; bases outside gene matches: 5. CDR3 DNA sequence: TGCGCCAGCAGCTTGGTTCCTAGCGGGAGAAACAATGAGCAGTTCTTC. It yields the protein CASSLVPSGRNNEQFF.

This clone has just a few counts. The chain uses TRBV7-9 and TRBJ2-7; D not certain. V gave up 2 bases and J gave up 0 bases, with 5 bases separating them. This CDR3 comprises 13 residues. CDR1 SEHNR and CDR2 FQNEAQ come from the germline V gene (reference sequence). CDR3 sequence: CASSLFSSYEQYF. CDR3 DNA sequence: TGTGCCAGCAGCTTATTTAGCTCCTACGAGCAGTACTTC.

The V gene is TRBV19, the J gene TRBJ1-2; 7 bases map to TRBD1. Germline lookup yields CDR1 LNHDA and CDR2 SQIVND (reference sequence). Trimming took 5 bases from V and 8 from J; bases not matched to a gene: 8. The CDR3 totals 13 residues. CDR3 sequence (DNA): TGTGCCAGTAGTGAATCACAGGGGAGAGGCTACACCTTC. It translates to CASSESQGRGYTF. Full variable domain (outside the CDR3, taken from reference TRBV19 and TRBJ1-2): DGGITQSPKYLFRKEGQNVTLSCEQNLNHDAMYWYRQDPGQGLRLIYYSQIVNDFQKGDIAEGYSVSREKKESFPLTVTSAQKNPTAFYLCASSESQGRGYTFGSGTRLTVV.

The chain uses TRBV7-9 and TRBJ2-7; 7 bases are shared with TRBD1. The CDR3 consists of 15 residues. CDR1 and CDR2 (germline): SEHNR, FQNEAQ (reference sequence). V lost 4 bases to trimming and J lost 3 bases; unmatched junction nucleotides: 9. The CDR3 loop reads CASSSWDRDFYEQYF. Here the CDR3 DNA reads TGTGCCAGCAGCTCCTGGGACAGAGATTTCTACGAGCAGTACTTC.

The V and J genes are TRBV28 and TRBJ1-1; TRBD1 matches 9 bases. This CDR3 contains 15 residues. V lost 2 bases, J lost 5 bases, and 6 bases stayed unmatched. Germline values: CDR1 MDHEN, CDR2 SYDVKM. The CDR3 DNA follows: TGTGCCAGCAGTTTACCGGGACAGGGTACGACTGAAGCTTTCTTT. Its protein is CASSLPGQGTTEAFF.

The chain combines TRBV7-9 with TRBJ1-1; D gene ambiguous. V shed 1 base and J shed 1 base, with 4 bases lying between them. This CDR3 region has 13 residues. From germline, CDR1 is SEHNR and CDR2 FQNEAQ (reference sequence). In DNA, the CDR3 is TGTGCCAGCAGCTTAGGTCGGAACACTGAAGCTTTCTTT. Amino acid sequence: CASSLGRNTEAFF.

Worth noting for this clone: Relative to the germline gene, one junction end is altered; a read error may explain this. The rearrangement uses TRBV5-6 and TRBJ1-2, with D uncertain. The germline CDR1 and CDR2 sequences are SGHDT and YYEEEE. The CDR3 length is 19 residues. The CDR3 loop reads CASSLVPGTISLTNYGYPF. In nucleotides, the CDR3 is TGTGCCAGCAGCTTGGTACCGGGAACTATTTCGTTAACTAACTATGGCTACCCCTTC.